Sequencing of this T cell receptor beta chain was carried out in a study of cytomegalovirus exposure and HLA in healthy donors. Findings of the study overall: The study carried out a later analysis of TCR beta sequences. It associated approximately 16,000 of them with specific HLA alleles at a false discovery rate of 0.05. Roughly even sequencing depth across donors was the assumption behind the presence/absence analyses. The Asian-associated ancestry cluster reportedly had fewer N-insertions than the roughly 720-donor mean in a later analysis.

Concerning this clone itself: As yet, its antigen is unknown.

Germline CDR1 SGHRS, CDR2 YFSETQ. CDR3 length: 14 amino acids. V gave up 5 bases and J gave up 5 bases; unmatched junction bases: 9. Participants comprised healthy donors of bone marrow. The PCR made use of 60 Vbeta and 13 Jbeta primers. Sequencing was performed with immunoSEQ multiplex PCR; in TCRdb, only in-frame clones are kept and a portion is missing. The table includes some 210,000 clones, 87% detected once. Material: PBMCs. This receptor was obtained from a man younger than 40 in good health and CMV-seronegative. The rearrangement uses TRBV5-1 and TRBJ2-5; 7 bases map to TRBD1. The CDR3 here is CASRTGMFGETQYF. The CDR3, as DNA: TGCGCCAGCAGGACAGGGATGTTCGGTGAGACCCAGTACTTC.